Presented here are 26 T cell receptor beta chains from one specimen sequenced in a study of early T cells in non-severe SARS-CoV-2 infection. One entry per CDR3 protein results from TCRdb running MiXCR on the 5' RACE reads. The data show more than 80,000 distinct CDR3 sequences, 16% seen once. Sequencing was performed on whole blood. The receptors were gathered from an adult who was a healthcare worker with PCR-confirmed SARS-CoV-2 infection or an uninfected control (not recorded which).

This clonotype was picked up a small number of times. CDR3 protein: CASSLGEEGQPQHF. DNA of the CDR3: TGCGCCAGCAGCTTGGGGGAGGAAGGTCAGCCCCAGCATTTT. This chain joins TRBV5-1 and TRBJ1-5; no definite D call. Trimming removed 0 bases from V and 6 bases from J, with 10 bases in between. The CDR3 has 14 residues. The germline CDR1 and CDR2 sequences are SGHRS and YFSETQ.

Worth noting for this clonotype: This clone may be a read error of a much larger clone one base away. The J gene is TRBJ2-1, the V gene TRBV15, with TRBD2 matching over 10 bases. This CDR3 is 16 amino acids long. Germline loops: CDR1 LNHNV, CDR2 YYDKDF (reference sequence). As DNA, the CDR3 is TGTGCCACCAGCAGAGACTCTAGCGGGAGTTCCAATGTGCAGTTCTTC. Translation gives CATSRDSSGSSNVQFF.

This sequence joins TRBV6-1 and TRBJ2-3; D not resolved. The ends were cut back, 6 bases at V and 2 bases at J, with 15 bases in the middle. This CDR3 has 15 residues. Germline lookup yields CDR1 MNHNS and CDR2 SASEGT. The CDR3 protein is CASRKGRVYTDTQYF. CDR3 sequence (DNA): TGTGCCAGCAGGAAAGGACGGGTGTACACAGATACGCAGTATTTT.

V is TRBV20-1 and J is TRBJ2-7; maybe TRBD1 (7 bases). With 4 bases removed from V and 3 bases from J, the gap between germline ends came to 13 bases. The germline V gene has CDR1 DFQATT and CDR2 SNEGSKA (reference sequence). The CDR3 runs 13 residues. CDR3 protein: CSATEGAYYEQYF. The CDR3 DNA reads as TGCAGTGCTACGGAGGGGGCCTACTACGAGCAGTACTTC.

This clonotype occurred many times. The chain recombines TRBV12-3 or TRBV12-4 with TRBJ2-2; 8 positions match TRBD1. This CDR3 contains 16 residues. V was pared by 6 bases and J by 2 bases, with 8 bases of the junction left unmatched. This CDR3 is CASRTRTGLNTGELFF. The CDR3 DNA is TGTGCCAGCAGAACTAGGACAGGGCTCAACACCGGGGAGCTGTTTTTT.

This chain links TRBV7-8 with TRBJ2-1; D not certain. CDR3 length: 15 residues. In germline, CDR1 is SGHVS, CDR2 FQNEAQ. V was clipped by 5 bases and J by 6 bases, with 17 bases between them. CDR3 coding DNA: TGTGCCAGCAGCCATCAGACCCCCCCATCCAATGAGCAGTTCTTC. The encoded protein is CASSHQTPPSNEQFF. Filled out from reference TRBV7-8 and TRBJ2-1, the complete variable domain reads GAGVSQSPRYKVAKRGQDVALRCDPISGHVSLFWYQQALGQGPEFLTYFQNEAQLDKSGLPSDRFFAERPEGSVSTLKIQRTQQEDSAVYLCASSHQTPPSNEQFFGPGTRLTVL.

This sequence joins TRBV28 and TRBJ2-5; 7 bases map to TRBD1. CDR3 length equals 17 residues. The V and J ends lost 6 bases and 1 base, in that order; junction bases with no gene match: 14. CDR1 MDHEN and CDR2 SYDVKM come from the germline V gene. The CDR3 DNA reads as TGTGCCAGCAGACCCCAGGGTAGGGGGCTTGGCCAAGAGACCCAGTACTTC. This encodes CASRPQGRGLGQETQYF.

The chain carries TRBV6-2 or TRBV6-3 and TRBJ2-7; no clear D. Germline V gives CDR1 MNHEY, CDR2 SVGEGT. With 2 bases removed from V and 0 bases from J, the gap between germline ends came to 8 bases. This CDR3 has 14 amino acids. The CDR3 region is CASSYTDTSYEQYF. In nucleotides, the CDR3 is TGTGCCAGCAGTTACACGGATACCTCCTACGAGCAGTACTTC.

The chain has TRBV12-3 or TRBV12-4 and TRBJ1-2, with D possibly TRBD1 on 5 matching bases. This CDR3 contains 15 residues. V dropped 6 bases and J dropped 3 bases, with 17 bases sitting between them. Here the CDR3 reads CASRMGGVWDYGYTF. The CDR3 nucleotides are TGTGCCAGCAGGATGGGAGGGGTTTGGGACTATGGCTACACCTTC.

This clonotype was counted ten times or more. V gene TRBV14 combines with J gene TRBJ1-3; TRBD1 might be the D (5 bases). The CDR3 consists of 15 residues. Trimming removed 2 bases from V and 3 bases from J, with 11 bases in between. Germline lookup yields CDR1 SGHDN and CDR2 FVKESK. Here the CDR3 reads CASSQIPGIGNTIYF. The CDR3 DNA reads TGTGCCAGCAGCCAAATTCCAGGGATTGGAAACACCATATATTTT.

This clonotype has just a few counts. The V call is TRBV6-2 or TRBV6-3, the J call TRBJ1-1; TRBD1 might be the D (6 bases). Germline V CDR1 and CDR2: MNHEY, SVGEGT. The CDR3 has 16 residues. Deletions cut 6 bases from V and 5 bases from J, with 22 bases between. Written as DNA, the CDR3 is TGTGCCAGCAGCGCCGGACAGTCTGGTGGAAATACTGAAGCTTTCTTT. It translates to CASSAGQSGGNTEAFF.

This clonotype came up a few times. V is TRBV10-3 and J is TRBJ1-5; 7 nucleotides align to TRBD1. The CDR3 spans 13 residues. With 8 bases clipped from V and 7 bases from J, the junction kept 8 bases outside the gene matches. Germline-derived CDR1 and CDR2 are ENHRY and SYGVKD. CDR3 loop: CAIGRQGYQPQHF. The CDR3 region has the DNA TGTGCCATCGGTAGACAGGGATACCAGCCCCAGCATTTT.

The rearrangement links TRBV7-2 to TRBJ1-4, with unresolved D. Germline V lookup: CDR1 SGHTA, CDR2 FQGNSA. The CDR3 consists of 13 residues. Trimming took off 6 bases at V and 0 bases at J, with 5 bases between the two ends. The CDR3 nucleotides are TGTGCCAGCAGAGTATCAACTAATGAAAAACTGTTTTTT. Encoded protein: CASRVSTNEKLFF.

This clonotype turned up a few times. This chain links TRBV9 with TRBJ2-1; D gene unclear. Germline lookup yields CDR1 SGDLS and CDR2 YYNGEE. V lost 3 bases and J lost 7, with 14 bases in between. The CDR3 runs to 14 residues. CDR3 in amino acids: CASSGRPIGNEQFF. CDR3 bases: TGTGCCAGCAGCGGAAGGCCAATTGGGAATGAGCAGTTCTTC.

In nucleotides, the CDR3 is TGTGCCAGCAGGGCAAACACCGGGGAGCTGTTTTTT. This encodes CASRANTGELFF. The gene calls are TRBV28 and TRBJ2-2; no clear D gene. CDR3 size: 12 residues. Deletions cut 6 bases from V and 2 bases from J, with 4 bases between. The germline V gene has CDR1 MDHEN and CDR2 SYDVKM.

The V call is TRBV30, the J call TRBJ2-1; the D gene is possibly TRBD1 (5 bases). The CDR3 contains 17 residues. V was cut by 2 bases and J by 4 bases, with 21 bases left in between. The germline gives CDR1 GTSNPN, CDR2 SVGIG (reference sequence). The CDR3: CAWSSNRGQPMYNEQFF. The CDR3 DNA is TGTGCCTGGAGTTCAAACCGTGGACAACCGATGTACAATGAGCAGTTCTTC.

The CDR3 bases are TGCAGTGCTAGACCGGGACAGAACACTGAAGCTTTCTTT. Translating it yields CSARPGQNTEAFF. The chain couples TRBV20-1 to TRBJ1-1, with a tentative D call TRBD1 (6 bases). Germline V lookup: CDR1 DFQATT, CDR2 SNEGSKA (reference sequence). V gave up 2 bases and J gave up 1 base, with 8 bases separating them. This CDR3 has 13 residues.

The J gene is TRBJ2-7, the V gene TRBV7-9; possibly TRBD1 or TRBD2 for D (5 bases each). The length of the CDR3 is 14 residues. V lost 0 bases and J 0 bases, leaving 6 bases between the germline ends. In germline, CDR1 is SEHNR, CDR2 FQNEAQ (reference sequence). CDR3 sequence reads: CASSLAGVSYEQYF. Here the CDR3 DNA reads TGTGCCAGCAGCTTAGCGGGGGTCTCCTACGAGCAGTACTTC.

The genes are TRBV20-1 and TRBJ1-5, with D unresolved. Trimming removed 1 base from V and 7 bases from J, with 8 bases in between. Germline V gene data show CDR1 as DFQATT and CDR2 as SNEGSKA (reference sequence). This CDR3 comprises 12 residues. CDR3 loop: CSARGSDQPQHF. DNA of the CDR3: TGCAGTGCTAGAGGCAGCGACCAGCCCCAGCATTTT.

V and J are TRBV24-1 and TRBJ1-4, with D uncertain. The CDR3 runs 12 residues. The V gene's germline CDR1 is KGHDR and CDR2 SFDVKD. Deletions cut 2 bases from V and 6 bases from J, with 3 bases between. In DNA form, the CDR3 reads TGTGCCACCAGTGATTCTCATGAAAAACTGTTTTTT. Residues: CATSDSHEKLFF.

The sample holds a few counts of this clonotype. The chain combines TRBV6-6 with TRBJ1-4; no reliable D call. CDR3 size: 14 residues. CDR1 MNHNY and CDR2 SVGAGI come from the germline V gene (reference sequence). V lost 6 bases, J lost 0 bases, and 8 bases lay in between. CDR3 loop: CASSPYATNEKLFF. CDR3 DNA sequence: TGTGCCAGCAGCCCCTACGCAACTAATGAAAAACTGTTTTTT.

The gene calls are TRBV4-2 and TRBJ2-5, with D possibly being TRBD1 or TRBD2 (5 bases each). CDR1 is LGHNA, CDR2 YNFKEQ, per germline. The CDR3 sequence is 14 residues long. Deletions cut 1 base from V and 3 bases from J, with 9 bases between. CDR3 nucleotide sequence: TGTGCCAGCAGCCAAGCGCTGGGGGAAGAGACCCAGTACTTC. Translation gives CASSQALGEETQYF.

The V call is TRBV27, the J call TRBJ2-7; weak D call: TRBD1 (5 bases). Per the germline V gene, CDR1 is MNHEY and CDR2 is SMNVEV (reference sequence). The CDR3 loop spans 15 amino acids. Trimming left V 5 bases short and J 1 base short, with 15 bases between. The DNA of the CDR3 is TGTGCCAGCAGTCCGTACCAGGGAACATCCTACGAGCAGTACTTC. This translates into CASSPYQGTSYEQYF.

The V and J genes are TRBV5-1 and TRBJ2-7; D is tentatively TRBD1 or TRBD2 (5 bases each). Germline-derived CDR1 and CDR2 are SGHRS and YFSETQ. The V gene lost 0 bases and the J gene lost 3 bases, with 13 bases spanning the gap. The CDR3 totals 15 residues. This CDR3 reads CASSLEPGPYYEQYF. The CDR3 DNA reads TGCGCCAGCAGCTTGGAGCCGGGGCCTTACTACGAGCAGTACTTC.

The rearrangement joins TRBV7-9 to TRBJ2-1; D gene uncertain. V lost 1 base and J 4 bases, leaving 8 bases between the germline ends. Germline V CDR1 and CDR2: SEHNR, FQNEAQ (reference sequence). The CDR3 runs 14 residues. CDR3 amino acids: CASSLDYGYNEQFF. The CDR3 DNA reads as TGTGCCAGCAGCTTAGACTACGGGTACAATGAGCAGTTCTTC.

This clonotype was counted only a few times. This chain connects TRBV12-3 or TRBV12-4 to TRBJ2-3; 12 nucleotides agree with TRBD2. This CDR3 is 15 amino acids long. V was clipped by 4 bases and J by 7 bases; unmatched bases: 6. The CDR3 sequence: CASSSGLAGTNTQYF. The CDR3 bases are TGTGCCAGCAGTTCAGGACTAGCGGGGACGAATACGCAGTATTTT.